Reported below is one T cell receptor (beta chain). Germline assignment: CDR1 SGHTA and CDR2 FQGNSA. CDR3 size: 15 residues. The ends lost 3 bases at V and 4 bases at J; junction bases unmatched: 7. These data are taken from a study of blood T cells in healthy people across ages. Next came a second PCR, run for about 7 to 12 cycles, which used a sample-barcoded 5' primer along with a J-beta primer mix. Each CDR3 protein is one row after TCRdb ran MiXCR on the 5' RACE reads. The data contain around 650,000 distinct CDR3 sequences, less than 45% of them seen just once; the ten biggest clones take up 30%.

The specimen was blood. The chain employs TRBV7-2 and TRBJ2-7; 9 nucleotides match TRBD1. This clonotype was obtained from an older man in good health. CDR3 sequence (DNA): TGTGCCAGCAGCTTCACCGGGACAGGGAGTTACGAGCAGTACTTC. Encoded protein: CASSFTGTGSYEQYF.